These 20 T cell receptor beta chains were sequenced from one sample in a study of regulatory T cells in long-lasting Graves disease. Sample time point: newly diagnosed GD, antithyroid drugs for less than 3 months. Extracted RNA from PBMCs served as the source of the TCR library. Libraries of TCR beta came from iRepertoire HTBI primers plus Arm-PCR of CDR3 regions. MiXCR, applied by TCRdb to the multiplex PCR reads, yields one record per CDR3 protein. The sample has 560,000 or so distinct CDR3 sequences; 15% to 20% are singletons. The same data also went into a second study, on T cells in Graves' hyperthyroidism and ophthalmopathy.

The sequencing used peripheral blood mononuclear cells (PBMCs), collected at new diagnosis, from a patient treated with antithyroid drugs. The receptors were gathered from a man younger than 35 with Graves disease.

This clonotype has more than one count but fewer than ten. V and J are TRBV10-3 and TRBJ1-1; TRBD1 matches 11 bases. V shed 1 base, J shed 4 bases, and the junction held 5 bases outside the gene matches. The length of the CDR3 is 16 residues. In germline, CDR1 is ENHRY, CDR2 SYGVKD. In DNA form, the CDR3 reads TGTGCCATCAGTGAGTGGGACAGGGGGGAGAGCACTGAAGCTTTCTTT. Its protein product is CAISEWDRGESTEAFF.

This clonotype was seen only a few times. This sequence joins TRBV6-5 and TRBJ1-2; D gene unclear. V lost 0 bases to trimming and J lost 3 bases, with 11 bases between them. CDR3 length: 15 amino acids. Germline CDR1 and CDR2: MNHEY and SVGAGI. The CDR3 DNA reads TGTGCCAGCAGTTACTCGGGAGACACCCACTATGGCTACACCTTC. This sequence encodes CASSYSGDTHYGYTF.

This clonotype occurred a few times. The chain uses TRBV20-1 and TRBJ1-5; D is unresolved. The CDR3 runs 14 residues. V lost 3 bases and J 3 bases, leaving 12 bases between the germline ends. CDR1 is DFQATT, CDR2 SNEGSKA, per germline (reference sequence). The DNA of the CDR3 is TGCAGTGCTAGCCCAGGTTTTCTCAATCAGCCCCAGCATTTT. It is translated as CSASPGFLNQPQHF.

This clonotype was recorded a few times. This rearrangement joins TRBV9 to TRBJ2-2; TRBD2 is a possible D gene (6 bases). Germline V gene data show CDR1 as SGDLS and CDR2 as YYNGEE. CDR3 length: 15 amino acids. With 6 bases removed from V and 4 bases from J, the gap between germline ends came to 16 bases. CDR3 sequence (DNA): TGTGCCAGCAACGGGACTCCAGAACCCACCGGGGAGCTGTTTTTT. The encoded protein is CASNGTPEPTGELFF.

This clonotype was picked up a small number of times. The chain joins TRBV6-1 to TRBJ2-1; the match to TRBD2 covers 10 bases. The CDR3 consists of 13 residues. The junction had 8 bases not matched to a gene; V was cut back by 8 bases and J by 10 bases. CDR1 and CDR2 (germline): MNHNS, SASEGT. For the CDR3, the DNA is TGTGCCAGCGGCTCTAGCGGGGGCCGGGAGCAGTTCTTC. Amino acid sequence: CASGSSGGREQFF.

This clonotype was observed at least ten times. This sequence joins TRBV20-1 and TRBJ2-7; TRBD2 agrees at 9 bases. This CDR3 has 14 residues. Unmatched junction bases numbered 10, after V lost 6 bases and J lost 4 bases. Germline lookup yields CDR1 DFQATT and CDR2 SNEGSKA (reference sequence). The DNA for the CDR3 is TGCAGTGCCCCGCCGCGGGGGGGATATTACGAGCAGTACTTC. Protein product: CSAPPRGGYYEQYF.

The chain is built from TRBV19 and TRBJ2-7; 13 bases are a match to TRBD2. This CDR3 region has 17 residues. Trimming took 5 bases from V and 0 from J; bases not matched to a gene: 7. Germline CDR1 and CDR2: LNHDA and SQIVND (reference sequence). In DNA, the CDR3 is TGTGCCAGTAGTCCCGGGACTAGCGGGATTCCCTCCTACGAGCAGTACTTC. Its translation is CASSPGTSGIPSYEQYF. The whole variable domain, remainder taken from reference TRBV19 and TRBJ2-7, is DGGITQSPKYLFRKEGQNVTLSCEQNLNHDAMYWYRQDPGQGLRLIYYSQIVNDFQKGDIAEGYSVSREKKESFPLTVTSAQKNPTAFYLCASSPGTSGIPSYEQYFGPGTRLTVT.

At least ten counts were recorded for this clonotype. The chain couples TRBV20-1 to TRBJ2-1; possible D gene TRBD2, 6 bases. Germline lookup yields CDR1 DFQATT and CDR2 SNEGSKA (reference sequence). V lost 0 bases to trimming and J lost 4 bases, with 13 bases between them. The CDR3 contains 15 residues. The CDR3 is CSARDVGLAYNEQFF. The CDR3 nucleotides read TGCAGTGCTAGAGATGTTGGCCTAGCGTACAATGAGCAGTTCTTC.

The J gene is TRBJ2-7, the V gene TRBV6-1, with D tentatively TRBD1 or TRBD2 (6 bases each). The CDR3 is 11 amino acids. Germline V gives CDR1 MNHNS, CDR2 SASEGT. V lost 7 bases and J lost 6, with 10 bases in between. The CDR3 loop reads CASTEGGEQYF. The CDR3 nucleotides read TGTGCCAGCACTGAGGGGGGCGAGCAGTACTTC.

The genes are TRBV30 and TRBJ2-1, with 7 positions matching TRBD2. The CDR3 consists of 14 residues. V was clipped by 4 bases and J by 6 bases; unmatched bases: 9. The germline gives CDR1 GTSNPN, CDR2 SVGIG (reference sequence). CDR3 coding DNA: TGTGCCTGGAAAACTAGCGAGAGGCTCAATGAGCAGTTCTTC. This sequence encodes CAWKTSERLNEQFF.

CDR3 DNA: TGTGCCAGCAGGCAGCGACAGGGAGATAGCTACACCTTC. This encodes CASRQRQGDSYTF. V usage is TRBV7-9 and J usage is TRBJ1-2; 7 positions agree with TRBD1. Germline CDR1 reads SEHNR; CDR2 reads FQNEAQ (reference sequence). The CDR3 is 13 residues long. J was trimmed by 9 bases and V by 6 bases; bases with no gene match: 10.

This clonotype occurred many times. The chain carries TRBV6-1 and TRBJ1-2, with D unresolved. Germline-derived CDR1 and CDR2 are MNHNS and SASEGT. Trimming removed 3 bases at V and 1 base at J, with 6 bases between. CDR3 size: 13 residues. CDR3 amino acids: CASSEESNYGYTF. Written as DNA, the CDR3 is TGTGCCAGCAGTGAGGAAAGTAACTATGGCTACACCTTC.

This clonotype was seen only a few times. The chain joins TRBV29-1 to TRBJ1-6, with a weak D call TRBD1 (5 bases). The CDR3 loop spans 13 amino acids. Germline CDR1 reads SQVTM; CDR2 reads ANQGSEA. Deletions cut 5 bases from V and 7 bases from J, with 12 bases between. CDR3 sequence reads: CSVTERGNSPLHF. The CDR3 region has the DNA TGCAGCGTTACCGAGAGGGGAAATTCACCCCTCCACTTT.

This clonotype occurred many times. The V call is TRBV12-5, the J call TRBJ1-1; no firm D call. From germline, CDR1 is LGHNT and CDR2 FRNRAP. The V end was cut by 5 bases, the J end by 1 base, with 14 bases between. The CDR3 is 15 amino acids. The CDR3 spells CASGPLRFGNTEAFF. CDR3 coding DNA: TGTGCTAGTGGTCCTTTACGGTTCGGGAACACTGAAGCTTTCTTT.

This clonotype has a count of ten or more. This rearrangement joins TRBV14 to TRBJ2-1; 8 nucleotides line up with TRBD2. This CDR3 has 16 residues. J lost 6 bases, V lost 1 base, and 8 bases had no gene match. Germline CDR1 is SGHDN and CDR2 is FVKESK. The CDR3 loop is CASSQAGRALGNEQFF. The CDR3 DNA sequence: TGTGCCAGCAGCCAAGCCGGGAGGGCCCTCGGCAATGAGCAGTTCTTC.

As regards this clonotype: A read error is possible here, since a much larger clone lies one base away. V and J are TRBV6-1 and TRBJ1-5; D is unresolved. The germline gives CDR1 MNHNS, CDR2 SASEGT. This CDR3 has 13 residues. DNA of the CDR3: TGTGCCAGCGCGGAGTCTAGCAATCAGCCCCAGCAGTTT. Its protein product is CASAESSNQPQQF.

This clonotype was counted a few times. The J gene is TRBJ2-3, the V gene TRBV6-1; D not certain. CDR3 length: 16 residues. Germline loops: CDR1 MNHNS, CDR2 SASEGT. V lost 0 bases and J 2 bases, leaving 12 bases between the germline ends. CDR3 residues: CASSEARRKITDTQYF. CDR3 nucleotide sequence: TGTGCCAGCAGTGAAGCGCGCCGTAAGATCACAGATACGCAGTATTTT.

The rearrangement uses TRBV5-6 and TRBJ1-5, with TRBD1 matching 9 bases. Trimming cost V 8 bases and J 1 base; bases outside gene matches: 7. Germline loops: CDR1 SGHDT, CDR2 YYEEEE. This CDR3 spans 15 amino acids. The CDR3 spells CASRDRVGSNQPQHF. Here the CDR3 DNA reads TGTGCCAGTAGGGACAGGGTCGGAAGCAATCAGCCCCAGCATTTT.

This clonotype occurred many times. This chain links TRBV7-9 with TRBJ2-7; D gene ambiguous. The CDR3 extends over 16 amino acids. The V and J ends lost 1 base and 2 bases respectively, with 15 bases between them. From germline, CDR1 is SEHNR and CDR2 FQNEAQ (reference sequence). The CDR3 spells CASSLGPTGRTYEQYF. The CDR3 region has the DNA TGTGCCAGCAGCTTAGGTCCGACCGGGCGGACCTACGAGCAGTACTTC.

The gene calls are TRBV2 and TRBJ1-2; D is uncertain. Trimming took 4 bases from V and 3 from J, leaving 9 bases between them. The CDR3 consists of 13 residues. Germline V gives CDR1 SNHLY, CDR2 FYNNEI. The CDR3 region has the DNA TGTGCCAGCAGTGCTACAGTAGACTATGGCTACACCTTC. It yields the protein CASSATVDYGYTF.